This T cell receptor (beta chain) derives from a study of T cell repertoires in ileal Crohn's disease. Turning to the study itself: About half received postoperative treatment, around 10 with thiopurines and 15 to 20 anti-TNF. The M6 sample came from neoterminal ileum during colonoscopy after surgery.

Measured with immunoSEQ multiplex PCR; TCRdb has only the in-frame clones, and not every one. Counted here are some 60,000 clones, approximately 91% occurring once; the ten biggest clones make up about 1.9%. On this clone: What it binds is not known.

After removal of 4 bases from V and 3 bases from J, the junction contained 4 bases not matched to a gene. The germline V gene encodes CDR1 SGHVS and CDR2 FNYEAQ. There are 15 residues in the CDR3. Time point reported: neoterminal ileum biopsy at postoperative endoscopy, about 6 months after surgery. Study results and limitations: Compared with non-smokers, active smokers at surgery showed more clonal expansions. The median delay to postoperative endoscopy was approximately 7.5 months.

Sequenced material: ileal tissue. J is TRBJ2-3 and V is TRBV7-6; 10 bases align to TRBD2. The clonotype originates from an adult with Crohn's disease. The CDR3 loop is CASSSLLAGTDTQYF. The CDR3 DNA is TGTGCCAGCAGCTCATTACTAGCGGGAACAGATACGCAGTATTTT.